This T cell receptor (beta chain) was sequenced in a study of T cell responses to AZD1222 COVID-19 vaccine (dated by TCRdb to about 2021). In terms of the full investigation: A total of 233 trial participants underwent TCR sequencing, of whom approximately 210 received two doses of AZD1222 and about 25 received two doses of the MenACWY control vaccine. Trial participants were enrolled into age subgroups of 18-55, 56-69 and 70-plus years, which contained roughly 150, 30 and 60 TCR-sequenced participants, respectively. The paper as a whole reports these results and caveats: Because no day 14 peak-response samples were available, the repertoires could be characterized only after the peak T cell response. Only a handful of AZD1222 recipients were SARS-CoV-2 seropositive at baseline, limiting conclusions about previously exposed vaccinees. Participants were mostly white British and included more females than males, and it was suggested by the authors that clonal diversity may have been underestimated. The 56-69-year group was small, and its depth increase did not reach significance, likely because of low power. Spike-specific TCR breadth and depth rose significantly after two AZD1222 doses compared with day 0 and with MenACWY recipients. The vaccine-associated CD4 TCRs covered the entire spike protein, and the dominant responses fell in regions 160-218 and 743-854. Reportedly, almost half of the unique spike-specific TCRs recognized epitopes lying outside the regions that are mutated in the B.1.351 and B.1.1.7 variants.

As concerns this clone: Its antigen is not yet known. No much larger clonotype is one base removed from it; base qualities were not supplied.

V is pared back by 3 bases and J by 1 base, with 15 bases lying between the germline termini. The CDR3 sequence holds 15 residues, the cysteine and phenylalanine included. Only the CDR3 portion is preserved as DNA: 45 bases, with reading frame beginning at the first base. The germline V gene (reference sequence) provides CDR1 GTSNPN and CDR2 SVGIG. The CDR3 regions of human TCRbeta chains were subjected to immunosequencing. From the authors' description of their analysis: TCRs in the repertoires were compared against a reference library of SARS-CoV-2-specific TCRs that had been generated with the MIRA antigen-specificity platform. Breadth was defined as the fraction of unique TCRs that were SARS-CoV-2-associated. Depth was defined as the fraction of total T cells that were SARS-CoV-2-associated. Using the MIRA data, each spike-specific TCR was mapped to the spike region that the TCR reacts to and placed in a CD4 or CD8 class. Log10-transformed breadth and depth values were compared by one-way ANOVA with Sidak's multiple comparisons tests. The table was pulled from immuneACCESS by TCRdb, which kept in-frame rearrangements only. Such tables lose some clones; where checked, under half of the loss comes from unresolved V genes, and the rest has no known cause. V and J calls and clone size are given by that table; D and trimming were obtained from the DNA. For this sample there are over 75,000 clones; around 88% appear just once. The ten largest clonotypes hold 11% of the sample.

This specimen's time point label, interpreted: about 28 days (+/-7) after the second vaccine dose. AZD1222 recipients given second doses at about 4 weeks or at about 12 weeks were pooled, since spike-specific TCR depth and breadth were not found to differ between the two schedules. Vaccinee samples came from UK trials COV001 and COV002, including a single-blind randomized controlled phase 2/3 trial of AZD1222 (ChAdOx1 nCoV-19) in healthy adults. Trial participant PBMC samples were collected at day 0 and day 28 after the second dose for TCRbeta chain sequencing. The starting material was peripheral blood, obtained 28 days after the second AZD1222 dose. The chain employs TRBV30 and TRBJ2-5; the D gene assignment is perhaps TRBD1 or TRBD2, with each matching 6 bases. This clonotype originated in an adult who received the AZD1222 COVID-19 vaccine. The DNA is TGTGCCTGGAGCCCGGAGGGGGGTAGCCAAGAGACCCAGTACTTC. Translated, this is CAWSPEGGSQETQYF. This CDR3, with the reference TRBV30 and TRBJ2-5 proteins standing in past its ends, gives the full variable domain SQTIHQWPATLVQPVGSPLSLECTVEGTSNPNLYWYRQAAGRGLQLLFYSVGIGQISSEVPQNLSASRPQDRQFILSSKKLLLSDSGFYLCAWSPEGGSQETQYFGPGTRLLVL.